The sequence of this T cell receptor (beta chain) was determined in a study of early T cells in non-severe SARS-CoV-2 infection. On the study more broadly: Sequencing of bulk RNA from unsorted whole blood was done, without chain pairing.

Germline loops: CDR1 SQVTM, CDR2 ANQGSEA. V gave up 7 bases and J gave up 4 bases, with 9 bases separating them. The CDR3 has 11 amino acids. TCRdb reanalysed the 5' RACE reads using MiXCR and keeps one entry per CDR3 protein. The table shows tens of thousands of distinct CDR3 sequences, with approximately 16% occurring only once. The receptor was derived from an adult who was a healthcare worker with PCR-confirmed SARS-CoV-2 infection or an uninfected control (not recorded which). Sequenced material: whole blood, taken at baseline. This rearrangement joins TRBV29-1 to TRBJ2-3; D possibly corresponds to TRBD1 (6 bases). The CDR3 DNA follows: TGCAGCGGGGGGCGGGCAGATACGCAGTATTTT. Translated, it gives CSGGRADTQYF.